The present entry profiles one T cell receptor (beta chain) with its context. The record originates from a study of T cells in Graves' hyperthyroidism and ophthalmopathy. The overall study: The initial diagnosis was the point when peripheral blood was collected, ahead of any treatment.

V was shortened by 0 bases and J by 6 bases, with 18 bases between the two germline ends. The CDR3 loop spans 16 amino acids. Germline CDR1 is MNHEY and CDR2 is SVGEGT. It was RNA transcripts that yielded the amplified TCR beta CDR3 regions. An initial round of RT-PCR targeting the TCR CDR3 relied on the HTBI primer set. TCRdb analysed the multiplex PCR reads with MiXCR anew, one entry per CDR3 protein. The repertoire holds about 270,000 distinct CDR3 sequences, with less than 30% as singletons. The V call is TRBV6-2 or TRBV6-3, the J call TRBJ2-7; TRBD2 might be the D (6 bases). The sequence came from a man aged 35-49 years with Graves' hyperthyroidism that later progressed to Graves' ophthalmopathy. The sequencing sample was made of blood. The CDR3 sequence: CASSYSRGSGPLEQYF. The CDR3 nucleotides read TGTGCCAGCAGTTACTCCCGGGGTAGCGGACCCCTCGAGCAGTACTTC.